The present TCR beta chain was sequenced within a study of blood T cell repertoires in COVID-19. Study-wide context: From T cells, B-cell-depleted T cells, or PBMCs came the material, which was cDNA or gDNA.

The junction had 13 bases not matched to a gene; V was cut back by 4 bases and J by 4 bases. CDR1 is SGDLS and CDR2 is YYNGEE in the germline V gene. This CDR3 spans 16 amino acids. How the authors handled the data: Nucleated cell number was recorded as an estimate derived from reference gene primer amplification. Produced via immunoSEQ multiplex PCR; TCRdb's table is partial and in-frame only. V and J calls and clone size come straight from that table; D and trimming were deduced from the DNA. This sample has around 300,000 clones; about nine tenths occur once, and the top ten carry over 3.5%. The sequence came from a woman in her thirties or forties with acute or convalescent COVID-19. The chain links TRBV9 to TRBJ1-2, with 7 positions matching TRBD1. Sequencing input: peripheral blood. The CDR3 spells CASSSPVGGRGYGYTF. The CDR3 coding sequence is TGTGCCAGCAGCTCCCCGGTAGGGGGCAGGGGCTATGGCTACACCTTC.